This note documents a single TCR beta chain sequence. Germline CDR1 and CDR2: SQVTM and ANQGSEA. V dropped 0 bases and J dropped 7 bases, with 19 bases sitting between them. The CDR3 length is 16 residues. These data originate in a study of liver allograft versus peripheral blood T cells. On the study more broadly: Graft-liver T cell receptor repertoires were compared against recipient peripheral blood repertoires.

TCRdb ran MiXCR on the reads and lists one entry per CDR3 protein. The sample contains over 4,500 distinct CDR3 sequences, 17% of which appear only once. This chain links TRBV29-1 with TRBJ2-1; the D gene is possibly TRBD1 (8 bases). The receptor was derived from a human patient who had a liver transplant. Some T cells may be transferred from the graft donor. Written as DNA, the CDR3 is TGCAGCGTTGAAGAGGGAACAGGGGGGGCCACGAATGAGCAGTTCTTC. Its translation: CSVEEGTGGATNEQFF.